This TCR beta chain was recovered during a study of blood T cell repertoires in COVID-19. At the level of the study: Samples came from the United States, Italy and Spain, spanning acute and convalescent COVID-19. Sample material is recorded as cDNA or gDNA derived from T cells, B-cell-depleted T cells, or PBMCs.

Germline V gene lookup returns CDR1 SGHRS and CDR2 YFSETQ. CDR3 length: 15 amino acids. V shed 4 bases, J shed 5 bases, and the junction held 8 bases outside the gene matches. Per the study methods: Amplifying reference gene primers gave estimates of nucleated cell counts. Only in-frame clones appear in the TCRdb table, and some are missing; sequencing was by immunoSEQ multiplex PCR. That table is the source of V, J and clone size, and D and trimming were worked out from the DNA. Seen here are roughly 35,000 clones, approximately 88% observed once, and the top ten hold around 15%. In its sample, this clone was seen a few times.

The TCR originated in a man in his fifties or sixties with active COVID-19. Sample: peripheral blood. V usage is TRBV5-1 and J usage is TRBJ1-1, with 10 nucleotides matching TRBD1. The DNA of the CDR3 is TGCGCCAGCAGCGTACGACAGGGGGCAGGGACTGAAGCTTTCTTT. Amino acids: CASSVRQGAGTEAFF.